This T cell receptor beta chain was sequenced during a study of monozygotic twins with inflammatory bowel disease. TCRdb re-called the 5' RACE reads and gives one entry per CDR3 protein, without DNA. The sample table includes roughly 150,000 distinct CDR3 sequences. This CDR3 is 13 amino acids long. Germline V lookup: CDR1 SQVTM, CDR2 ANQGSEA. This receptor was obtained from a human donor with ulcerative colitis or Crohn's disease, or a healthy co-twin of an affected twin (not recorded which). Sequenced: blood. The chain carries TRBV29-1 and TRBJ1-5; no DNA is available, so the TRBD1 call from TCRdb remains unchecked. The CDR3 reads CSVRQGGNQPQHF.